The rows below give T cell receptor beta chains drawn from one sample of a study of OX40 agonist ivuxolimab in advanced cancers. Sequenced by immunoSEQ multiplex PCR; TCRdb stores in-frame clones only, minus some. This table has about 79,000 clones, 70% to 90% appearing once. Source: CD4+ or CD8+ T cells sorted from blood, taken in a trial of the OX40 agonist ivuxolimab. These receptors were collected from an adult with an advanced solid tumor such as melanoma, head and neck, liver or kidney cancer. The CDR3 runs from the conserved cysteine through the conserved F or W. The D gene is left open where the match is weak. For some rows the clone size is stated as once, few or many, or as a class when expanded; others skip it.

size	D	J	V	CDR3
once	TRBD1	TRBJ2-3	TRBV7-3	CASSPGQGLSDTQYF
-	-	TRBJ2-7	TRBV6-1	CASSEGLTYEQYF
-	TRBD2	TRBJ2-3	TRBV15	CATSTQLAGDTQYF
-	TRBD1	TRBJ2-7	TRBV4-1	CASSQSGTVYEQYF
few	-	TRBJ2-3	TRBV28	CASSLLLDTQYF
-	-	TRBJ2-7	TRBV5-6	CASSRKKGISYEQYF
-	-	TRBJ1-3	TRBV6-5	CASRDSSGNTIYF
-	-	TRBJ2-5	TRBV25-1	CASTPTVQETQYF
-	-	TRBJ2-1	TRBV5-6	CASSNLQGPYNEQFF
-	TRBD1	TRBJ1-1	TRBV11-2	CASSSGQGRAFF
-	TRBD1	TRBJ2-7	TRBV12-5	CASGLVIYPGQETYEQYF
once	-	TRBJ1-1	TRBV11-2	CASSLGQGNTEAFF
-	-	TRBJ1-6	TRBV6-5	CASSHYNSPLHF
-	TRBD2	TRBJ2-1	TRBV11-2	CASSLDNGGYNEQFF
-	-	TRBJ1-5	TRBV6-5	CASSYSLGTQPQHF
-	TRBD2	TRBJ2-5	TRBV7-9	CASSLMRASGSPETQYF
-	-	TRBJ1-1	TRBV18	CASSPRAGLETEAFF
-	-	TRBJ2-7	TRBV14	CASSPRPFLVKITDHEQYF
-	-	TRBJ1-3	TRBV6-1	CASSGEASSGNTIYF
-	-	TRBJ2-2	TRBV4-1	CASSQDSWSINTGELFF
-	TRBD1	TRBJ2-1	TRBV7-9	CASSLRGQGPMGEQFF
-	-	TRBJ1-3	TRBV7-6	CASSLHPDKLSGNTIYF
-	TRBD1	TRBJ1-6	TRBV28	CASSFNRDRYSPLHF
-	-	TRBJ2-3	TRBV19	CASSIGGGTDTQYF
-	TRBD2	TRBJ2-7	TRBV6-6	CASSPSGSYEQYF
-	-	TRBJ1-3	TRBV6-5	CASSSTVGNTIYF
-	TRBD2	TRBJ2-5	TRBV7-3	CASSPTAGGYETQYF
once	TRBD1	TRBJ1-6	TRBV2	CASSVRDRDSPLHF
-	-	TRBJ1-4	TRBV30	CAWRGKAVEEKLFF
-	TRBD1	TRBJ1-2	TRBV5-4	CASSFSGGEGYTF
-	TRBD1	TRBJ2-7	TRBV19	CASSISTGIYYEQYF
-	-	TRBJ2-7	TRBV6-5	CASSKQGVVYYEQYF
-	-	TRBJ2-1	TRBV7-3	CASSPLSASNEQFF
-	TRBD1	TRBJ1-5	TRBV6-6	CASRGTGPLQPQHF
-	TRBD1	TRBJ2-7	TRBV5-6	CASSGRQGSWEQYF
-	-	TRBJ1-5	TRBV19	CASSIGNQPQHF
once	-	TRBJ1-1	TRBV25-1	CASSHGGWSGIEAFF
-	-	TRBJ1-5	TRBV5-8	CASSLELGNAGQPQHF
-	TRBD1	TRBJ2-2	TRBV12-5	CASGLEGASSGELFF
-	-	TRBJ1-6	TRBV2	CASSESGTSYNSPLHF
-	TRBD2	TRBJ2-7	TRBV4-3	CASSRERREGTEQYF
-	-	TRBJ2-3	TRBV7-2	CASSSPRFTDTQYF
-	TRBD1	TRBJ1-1	TRBV5-5	CASSSIPLGQGGTEAFF
-	-	TRBJ2-7	TRBV28	CASSFSLGVHEQYF